These T cell receptor beta chains were read from a single sample in a study of cytomegalovirus exposure and HLA in healthy donors. Repertoires were generated with immunoSEQ multiplex PCR, while TCRdb's copy carries only in-frame clones and drops some. The sample includes 150,000 to 200,000 clones, 84% of them seen just once. Sample: PBMCs. All receptors come from a man aged 18 to 30 in good health and CMV-seropositive. Each CDR3 is given with its conserved first and last residue. The D gene is left open where the match is weak. Part of the rows lack a size; the others show once, few, many or a class for expanded clones.

CDR3 DNA,CDR3 protein,D gene,clone size,J gene,V gene
TGTGCCAGCAGTGACGAGCGGGAGACCCAGTACTTC,CASSDERETQYF,-,-,TRBJ2-5,TRBV2
TGTGCCAGCTCACCACTACCCGGGACTAGCTCATACGAGCAGTACTTC,CASSPLPGTSSYEQYF,TRBD2,few,TRBJ2-7,TRBV18
TGCAGCGCGACTAGCGGGAGGGCGGGGACCGGGGAGCTGTTTTTT,CSATSGRAGTGELFF,TRBD2,-,TRBJ2-2,TRBV29-1
TGTGCCAGCAGCGTTCAGGGACAAGGCTACACCTTC,CASSVQGQGYTF,-,few,TRBJ1-2,TRBV9
TGTGCCAGCAGTTACTGGGAGGGCGGGCAGCCCCAGCATTTT,CASSYWEGGQPQHF,-,-,TRBJ1-5,TRBV6-6
TGTGCCAGCATGGGCAGGGCCCCCTACGAGCAGTACTTC,CASMGRAPYEQYF,-,-,TRBJ2-7,TRBV2
TGTGCCAGCGTTGGGACACCCTCCTACGAGCAGTACTTC,CASVGTPSYEQYF,-,-,TRBJ2-7,TRBV2
TGTGCCAGCAGCCACAGGGGACAGGGTTACAATGAGCAGTTCTTC,CASSHRGQGYNEQFF,TRBD1,-,TRBJ2-1,TRBV11-2
TGCAGCGTTGCCACTGGGGGCAGGGGGCTCACTTATGGCTACACCTTC,CSVATGGRGLTYGYTF,TRBD1,-,TRBJ1-2,TRBV29-1
TGTGCCAGCAGCTCTACCGGGACGGCGGGAGGAAACACCATATATTTT,CASSSTGTAGGNTIYF,-,-,TRBJ1-3,TRBV9